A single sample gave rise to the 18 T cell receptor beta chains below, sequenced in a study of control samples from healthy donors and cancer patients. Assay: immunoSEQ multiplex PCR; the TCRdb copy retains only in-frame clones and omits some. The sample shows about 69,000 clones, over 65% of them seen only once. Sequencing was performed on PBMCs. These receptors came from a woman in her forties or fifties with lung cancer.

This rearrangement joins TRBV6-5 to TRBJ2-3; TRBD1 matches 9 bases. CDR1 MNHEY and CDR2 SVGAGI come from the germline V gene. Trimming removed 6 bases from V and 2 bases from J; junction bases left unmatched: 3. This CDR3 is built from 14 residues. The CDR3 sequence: CASRGTGYTDTQYF. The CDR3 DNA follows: TGTGCCAGCAGAGGGACAGGGTACACAGATACGCAGTATTTT.

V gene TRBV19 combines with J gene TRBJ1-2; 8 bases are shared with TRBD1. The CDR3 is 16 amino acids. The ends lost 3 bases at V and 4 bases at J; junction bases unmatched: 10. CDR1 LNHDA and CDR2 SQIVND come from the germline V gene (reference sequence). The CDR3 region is CASSMDPGGAGYGYTF. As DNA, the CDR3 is TGTGCCAGTAGTATGGACCCAGGGGGCGCGGGCTATGGCTACACCTTC.

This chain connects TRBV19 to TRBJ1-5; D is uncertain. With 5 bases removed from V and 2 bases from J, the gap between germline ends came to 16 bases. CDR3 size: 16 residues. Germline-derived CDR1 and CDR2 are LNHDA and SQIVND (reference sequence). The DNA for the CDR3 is TGTGCCAGTAGTGTGGACGGCCCGTCGGGCAATCAGCCCCAGCATTTT. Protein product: CASSVDGPSGNQPQHF.

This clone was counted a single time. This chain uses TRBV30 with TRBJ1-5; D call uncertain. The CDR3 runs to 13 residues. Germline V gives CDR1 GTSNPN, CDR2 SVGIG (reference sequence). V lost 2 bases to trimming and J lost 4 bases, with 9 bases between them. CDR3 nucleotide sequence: TGTGCCTGGAGTAAATGGGAGAATCAGCCCCAGCATTTT. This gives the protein CAWSKWENQPQHF. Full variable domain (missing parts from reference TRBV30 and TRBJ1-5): SQTIHQWPATLVQPVGSPLSLECTVEGTSNPNLYWYRQAAGRGLQLLFYSVGIGQISSEVPQNLSASRPQDRQFILSSKKLLLSDSGFYLCAWSKWENQPQHFGDGTRLSIL.

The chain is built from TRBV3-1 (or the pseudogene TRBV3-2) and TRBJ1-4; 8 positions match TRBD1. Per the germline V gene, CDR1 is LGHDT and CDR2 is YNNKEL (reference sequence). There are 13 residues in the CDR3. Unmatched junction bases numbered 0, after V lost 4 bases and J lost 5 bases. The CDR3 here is CASSRTGNEKLFF. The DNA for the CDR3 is TGTGCCAGCAGCCGGACAGGGAATGAAAAACTGTTTTTT.

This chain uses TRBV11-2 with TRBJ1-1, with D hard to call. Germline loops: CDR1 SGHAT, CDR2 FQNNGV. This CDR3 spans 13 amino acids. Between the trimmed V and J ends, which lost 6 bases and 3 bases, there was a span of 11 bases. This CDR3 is CASRFSRDTEAFF. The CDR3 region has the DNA TGTGCCAGCAGGTTTAGCCGGGACACTGAAGCTTTCTTT.

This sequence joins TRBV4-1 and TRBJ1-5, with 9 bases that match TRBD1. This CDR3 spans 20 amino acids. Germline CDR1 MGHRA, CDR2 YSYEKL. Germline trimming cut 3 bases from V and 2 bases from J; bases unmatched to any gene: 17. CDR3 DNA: TGCGCCAGCAGCCACACGTACAGGGGGCGAATTTCGTCGGGCAATCAGCCCCAGCATTTT. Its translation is CASSHTYRGRISSGNQPQHF.

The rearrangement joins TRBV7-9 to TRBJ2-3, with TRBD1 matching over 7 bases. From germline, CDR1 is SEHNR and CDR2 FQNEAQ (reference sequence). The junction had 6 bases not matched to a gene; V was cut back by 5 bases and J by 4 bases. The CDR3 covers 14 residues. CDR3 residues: CASSQTGIADTQYF. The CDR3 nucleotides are TGTGCCAGCAGCCAGACAGGGATCGCAGATACGCAGTATTTT.

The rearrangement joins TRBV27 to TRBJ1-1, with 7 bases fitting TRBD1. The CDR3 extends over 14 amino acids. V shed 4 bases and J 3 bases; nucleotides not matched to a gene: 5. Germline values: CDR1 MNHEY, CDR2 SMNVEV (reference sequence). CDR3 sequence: CASSWAGGDTEAFF. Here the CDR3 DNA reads TGTGCCAGCAGTTGGGCAGGGGGGGACACTGAAGCTTTCTTT.

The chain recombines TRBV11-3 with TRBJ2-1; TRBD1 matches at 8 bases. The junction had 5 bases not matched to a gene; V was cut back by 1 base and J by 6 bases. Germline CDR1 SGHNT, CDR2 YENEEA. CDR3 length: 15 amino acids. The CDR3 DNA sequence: TGTGCCAGCAGCTTAGTTGGACAGGGCCCCAATGAGCAGTTCTTC. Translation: CASSLVGQGPNEQFF.

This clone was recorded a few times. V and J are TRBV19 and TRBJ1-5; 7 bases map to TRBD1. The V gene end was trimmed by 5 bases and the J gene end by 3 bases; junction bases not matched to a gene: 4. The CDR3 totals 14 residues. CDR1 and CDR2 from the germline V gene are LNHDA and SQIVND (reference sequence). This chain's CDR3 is CASSLTGVNQPQHF. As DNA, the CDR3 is TGTGCCAGTAGTCTAACAGGGGTCAATCAGCCCCAGCATTTT.

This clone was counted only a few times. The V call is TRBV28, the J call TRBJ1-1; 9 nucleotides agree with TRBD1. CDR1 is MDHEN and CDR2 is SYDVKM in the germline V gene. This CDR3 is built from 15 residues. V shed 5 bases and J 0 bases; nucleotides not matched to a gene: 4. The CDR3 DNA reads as TGTGCCAGCAGTGGAGGGACAGGGATGAACACTGAAGCTTTCTTT. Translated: CASSGGTGMNTEAFF.

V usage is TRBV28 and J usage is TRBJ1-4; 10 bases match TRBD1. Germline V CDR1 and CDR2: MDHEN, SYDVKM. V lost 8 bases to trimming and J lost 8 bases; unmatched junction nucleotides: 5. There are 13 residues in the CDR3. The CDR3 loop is CASGGQGREKLFF. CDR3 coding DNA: TGTGCCAGCGGGGGACAGGGGCGCGAAAAACTGTTTTTT.

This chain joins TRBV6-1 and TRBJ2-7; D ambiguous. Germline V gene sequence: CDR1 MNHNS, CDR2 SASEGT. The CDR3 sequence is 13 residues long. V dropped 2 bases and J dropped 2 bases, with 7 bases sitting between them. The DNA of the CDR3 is TGTGCCAGCAGTGAACGCAATACCTACGAGCAGTACTTC. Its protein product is CASSERNTYEQYF.

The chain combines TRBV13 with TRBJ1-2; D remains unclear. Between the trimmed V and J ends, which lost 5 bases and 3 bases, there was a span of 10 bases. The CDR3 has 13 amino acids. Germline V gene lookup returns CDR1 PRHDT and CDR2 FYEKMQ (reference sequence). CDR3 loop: CASSAVGYYGYTF. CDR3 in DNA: TGTGCCAGCAGCGCCGTAGGCTACTATGGCTACACCTTC.

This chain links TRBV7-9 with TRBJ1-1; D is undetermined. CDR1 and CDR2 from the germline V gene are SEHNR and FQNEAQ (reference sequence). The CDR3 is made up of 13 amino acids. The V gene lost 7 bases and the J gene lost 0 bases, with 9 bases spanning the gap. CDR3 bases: TGTGCCAGCAACACGGTTATGAACACTGAAGCTTTCTTT. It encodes CASNTVMNTEAFF.

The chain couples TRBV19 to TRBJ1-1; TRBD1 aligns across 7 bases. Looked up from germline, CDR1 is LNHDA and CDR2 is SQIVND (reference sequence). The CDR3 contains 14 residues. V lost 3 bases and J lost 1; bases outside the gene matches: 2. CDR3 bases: TGTGCCAGTAGTATGCAGGGGGGGAACACTGAAGCTTTCTTT. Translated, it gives CASSMQGGNTEAFF.

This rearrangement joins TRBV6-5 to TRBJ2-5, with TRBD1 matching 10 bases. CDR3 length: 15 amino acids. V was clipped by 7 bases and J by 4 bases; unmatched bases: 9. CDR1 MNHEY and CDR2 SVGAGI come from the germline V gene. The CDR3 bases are TGTGCCAGCAAACCCGGGACAGGGGACGGAGAGACCCAGTACTTC. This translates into CASKPGTGDGETQYF.